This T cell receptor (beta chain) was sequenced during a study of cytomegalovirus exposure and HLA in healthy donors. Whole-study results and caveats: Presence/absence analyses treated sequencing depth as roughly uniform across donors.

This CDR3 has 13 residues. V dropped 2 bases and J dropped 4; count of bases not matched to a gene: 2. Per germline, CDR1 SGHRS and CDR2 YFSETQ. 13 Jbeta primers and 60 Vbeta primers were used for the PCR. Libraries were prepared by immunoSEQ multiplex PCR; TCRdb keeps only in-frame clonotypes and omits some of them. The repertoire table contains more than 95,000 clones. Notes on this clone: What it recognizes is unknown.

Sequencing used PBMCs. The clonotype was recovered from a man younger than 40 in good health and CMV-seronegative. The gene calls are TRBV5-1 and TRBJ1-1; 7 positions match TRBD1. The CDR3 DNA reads TGCGCCAGCAGCTTCACAGGGGCCACTGAAGCTTTCTTT. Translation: CASSFTGATEAFF. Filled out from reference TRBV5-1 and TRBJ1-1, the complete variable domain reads KAGVTQTPRYLIKTRGQQVTLSCSPISGHRSVSWYQQTPGQGLQFLFEYFSETQRNKGNFPGRFSGRQFSNSRSEMNVSTLELGDSALYLCASSFTGATEAFFGQGTRLTVV.